The 19 T cell receptor beta chains presented below share a single source sample, sequenced in a study of blood T cell repertoires in COVID-19. The table came from immunoSEQ multiplex PCR; TCRdb's copy has only in-frame clones and leaves some out. Altogether 45,000 to 55,000 clones are present, approximately 90% being singletons, with the ten largest covering about an eighth. Material for sequencing was peripheral blood. The receptors stem from a man at least 80 years old with acute or convalescent COVID-19.

The genes are TRBV11-2 and TRBJ1-6; TRBD1 matches 9 bases. The CDR3 sequence is 15 residues long. Germline values: CDR1 SGHAT, CDR2 FQNNGV. V gave up 4 bases and J gave up 10 bases; unmatched junction bases: 8. The CDR3 loop reads CASSSTGTGYSPLHF. DNA for the CDR3: TGTGCCAGCAGCTCTACCGGGACAGGGTACTCACCCCTCCACTTT.

This rearrangement joins TRBV30 to TRBJ1-5; 10 bases map to TRBD1. The length of the CDR3 is 16 residues. Trimming at V came to 3 bases and at J to 3 bases, leaving 8 bases not matched to a gene. Germline-derived CDR1 and CDR2 are GTSNPN and SVGIG (reference sequence). The CDR3 is CAWSLGTGVNNQPQHF. CDR3 sequence (DNA): TGTGCCTGGAGCCTTGGGACAGGGGTTAACAATCAGCCCCAGCATTTT.

The chain carries TRBV7-9 and TRBJ2-7, with 10 bases matching TRBD1. Germline loops: CDR1 SEHNR, CDR2 FQNEAQ (reference sequence). The V and J ends lost 5 bases and 5 bases, in that order; junction bases with no gene match: 9. This CDR3 has 15 amino acids. DNA of the CDR3: TGTGCCAGCAGCCCCCGTCCCGGGACAGGGGACGAGCAGTACTTC. Protein product: CASSPRPGTGDEQYF.

V gene TRBV10-2 combines with J gene TRBJ1-4, with D perhaps TRBD1 (6 bases). Germline V gene sequence: CDR1 WSHSY, CDR2 SAAADI. Between the trimmed V and J ends, which lost 2 bases and 4 bases, there was a span of 11 bases. The CDR3 is 15 residues long. CDR3: CASSETDRSNEKLFF. The CDR3, as DNA: TGCGCCAGCAGTGAGACAGACAGGAGTAATGAAAAACTGTTTTTT.

This chain's CDR3 is CASSLNRSGSPLHF. The CDR3 DNA reads as TGTGCCAGCAGCTTAAACCGGAGTGGTTCACCCCTCCACTTT. V usage is TRBV7-3 and J usage is TRBJ1-6, with unresolved D. CDR3 size: 14 residues. The V end was cut by 1 base, the J end by 9 bases, with 10 bases between. CDR1 and CDR2 (germline): SGHTA, FQGTGA.

V usage is TRBV28 and J usage is TRBJ1-1; TRBD1 matches 8 bases. CDR3 length equals 15 residues. Germline assignment: CDR1 MDHEN and CDR2 SYDVKM. The V gene end was trimmed by 5 bases and the J gene end by 5 bases; junction bases not matched to a gene: 10. This CDR3 reads CASSQGSQGATEAFF. The CDR3 nucleotides are TGTGCCAGCAGTCAGGGGTCCCAGGGGGCGACTGAAGCTTTCTTT.

The DNA of the CDR3 is TGTGCCAGCAGAGGACAGGGGCGGCATGGCTACACCTTC. Residues: CASRGQGRHGYTF. V and J are TRBV2 and TRBJ1-2; 9 bases match TRBD1. This CDR3 comprises 13 residues. V shed 6 bases and J 6 bases; nucleotides not matched to a gene: 5. CDR1 is SNHLY and CDR2 is FYNNEI in the germline V gene.

The chain joins TRBV7-2 to TRBJ1-2, with 7 nucleotides matching TRBD1. The CDR3 sequence is 15 residues long. CDR1 is SGHTA, CDR2 FQGNSA, per germline. The trim removed 5 bases at V and 1 base at J, leaving 7 bases unmatched. The chain's CDR3 is CASSRRRDSNYGYTF. CDR3 in DNA: TGTGCCAGCAGCCGTCGCCGGGACAGTAACTATGGCTACACCTTC.

The V and J genes are TRBV10-3 and TRBJ1-2, with 8 bases lining up with TRBD1. Germline CDR1 is ENHRY and CDR2 is SYGVKD. The CDR3 length is 14 residues. V shed 3 bases and J 3 bases; nucleotides not matched to a gene: 3. CDR3 sequence reads: CAISDRTGYYGYTF. CDR3 nucleotide sequence: TGTGCCATCAGTGATCGGACAGGGTACTATGGCTACACCTTC.

The chain uses TRBV28 and TRBJ2-7, with 10 bases identical to TRBD1. CDR1 is MDHEN and CDR2 is SYDVKM in the germline V gene. J lost 6 bases, V lost 8 bases, and 10 bases had no gene match. This CDR3 comprises 14 residues. CDR3 loop: CASQYTDRGSEQYF. In DNA, the CDR3 is TGTGCCAGCCAGTATACGGACAGGGGGTCCGAGCAGTACTTC.

The chain recombines TRBV3-1 (or the pseudogene TRBV3-2) with TRBJ1-2; D gene uncertain. V lost 4 bases to trimming and J lost 8 bases, with 17 bases between them. The CDR3 has 14 amino acids. CDR1 LGHDT and CDR2 YNNKEL come from the germline V gene (reference sequence). As DNA, the CDR3 is TGTGCCAGCAGCCCCGGTGGAAGGAGAGGCGGCTACACCTTC. Its translation is CASSPGGRRGGYTF.

This rearrangement joins TRBV5-6 to TRBJ2-1; a weak D match, TRBD2 (5 bases). Trimming cost V 1 base and J 7 bases, with 24 bases left between them. The CDR3 is 18 residues long. Germline V gene sequence: CDR1 SGHDT, CDR2 YYEEEE. The CDR3 DNA is TGTGCCAGCAGCTTGTTGCCCCCCCTCGCTAGCTCGAGGAATGAGCAGTTCTTC. Protein sequence: CASSLLPPLASSRNEQFF. Variable domain in full (rest from reference TRBV5-6 and TRBJ2-1): DAGVTQSPTHLIKTRGQQVTLRCSPKSGHDTVSWYQQALGQGPQFIFQYYEEEERQRGNFPDRFSGHQFPNYSSELNVNALLLGDSALYLCASSLLPPLASSRNEQFFGPGTRLTVL.

This chain connects TRBV5-5 to TRBJ1-6; no reliable D call. V was shortened by 0 bases and J by 9 bases, with 10 bases between the two germline ends. CDR1 SGHKS and CDR2 YYEKEE come from the germline V gene (reference sequence). CDR3 length: 14 residues. The CDR3 DNA follows: TGTGCCAGCAGCTTGGACCCTGAGGCTTCACCCCTCCACTTT. It translates to CASSLDPEASPLHF.

The J gene is TRBJ2-5, the V gene TRBV19, with 12 bases that match TRBD1. V lost 1 base and J lost 4; bases outside the gene matches: 4. The CDR3 runs to 16 residues. CDR1 is LNHDA, CDR2 SQIVND, per germline (reference sequence). This CDR3 is CASSIGGTGGVETQYF. CDR3 DNA: TGTGCCAGTAGTATAGGGGGGACAGGGGGCGTAGAGACCCAGTACTTC.

The V gene is TRBV6-5, the J gene TRBJ1-1; 8 bases line up with TRBD1. The V gene end was trimmed by 3 bases and the J gene end by 7 bases; junction bases not matched to a gene: 4. Germline CDR1 MNHEY, CDR2 SVGAGI. This CDR3 comprises 13 residues. The CDR3 DNA reads TGTGCCAGCAGTTATAGACAGGGGTTTGAAGCTTTCTTT. It encodes CASSYRQGFEAFF.

The CDR3 nucleotides are TGCGCCAGCAGCCCGAGCGGAGGGGACTATGGCTACACCTTC. It codes for CASSPSGGDYGYTF. V and J are TRBV5-1 and TRBJ1-2; D perhaps matches TRBD1 (5 bases). V gave up 4 bases and J gave up 3 bases, with 13 bases separating them. CDR1 is SGHRS, CDR2 YFSETQ, per germline. The CDR3 consists of 14 residues.

Only one count was recorded for this clone. The rearrangement joins TRBV25-1 to TRBJ1-2; D call uncertain. The CDR3 runs to 14 residues. Germline V gives CDR1 MGHDK, CDR2 SYGVNS. V was trimmed by 6 bases and J by 7 bases, leaving 18 bases between them. The CDR3 loop reads CASRPSRSGSGYTF. The CDR3, as DNA: TGTGCCAGCAGGCCCAGTCGCTCAGGCTCTGGCTACACCTTC.

V and J are TRBV18 and TRBJ1-5; D is possibly TRBD1 (5 bases). V was clipped by 4 bases and J by 2 bases, with 9 bases between them. The CDR3 length is 14 residues. Germline loops: CDR1 KGHSH, CDR2 LQKENI. DNA of the CDR3: TGTGCCAGCTCACTAGGGGCTGGCAATCAGCCCCAGCATTTT. It yields the protein CASSLGAGNQPQHF.

This CDR3 reads CASSSRQGSYTF. CDR3 nucleotides: TGTGCCAGCAGCTCAAGACAGGGTAGCTACACCTTC. The rearrangement uses TRBV7-9 and TRBJ1-2, with 7 bases that match TRBD1. The CDR3 totals 12 residues. Looked up from germline, CDR1 is SEHNR and CDR2 is FQNEAQ (reference sequence). V lost 4 bases and J lost 9; bases outside the gene matches: 5.